One and the same sample provided the 8 T cell receptor beta chains below, sequenced in a study of cytomegalovirus exposure and HLA in healthy donors. The repertoire was sequenced with immunoSEQ multiplex PCR; TCRdb's copy has only in-frame clones and lacks some. The sample records 120,000 to 150,000 clones, roughly 89% being singletons. Specimen: PBMCs. The receptors originated from a man aged 18-30 years in good health and CMV-seropositive.

This clone has only one observation. The rearrangement uses TRBV7-9 and TRBJ1-2; no firm D call. CDR1 and CDR2 (germline): SEHNR, FQNEAQ (reference sequence). This CDR3 region has 13 residues. V shed 10 bases and J shed 4 bases, with 16 bases lying between them. Here the CDR3 DNA reads TGTGCCACTATTCTCTTGGGGAGCTATGGCTACACCTTC. Translating it yields CATILLGSYGYTF.

The chain carries TRBV4-2 and TRBJ2-1; 8 bases are a match to TRBD2. Germline values: CDR1 LGHNA, CDR2 YNFKEQ. The CDR3 covers 18 residues. After removal of 0 bases from V and 5 bases from J, the junction contained 12 bases not matched to a gene. The CDR3 DNA sequence: TGTGCCAGCAGCCAAGAGGGTGAAGCGGGAGTGGGGAACAATGAGCAGTTCTTC. Protein sequence: CASSQEGEAGVGNNEQFF.

The V call is TRBV7-8, the J call TRBJ2-1; a weak D match, TRBD2 (5 bases). CDR3 size: 15 residues. Trimming took off 0 bases at V and 8 bases at J, with 14 bases between the two ends. The germline CDR1 and CDR2 sequences are SGHVS and FQNEAQ. The CDR3 protein is CASSLASGVMDEQFF. DNA of the CDR3: TGTGCCAGCAGCTTAGCATCCGGGGTGATGGATGAGCAGTTCTTC.

This sequence joins TRBV14 and TRBJ1-3, with 8 bases lining up with TRBD1. Germline CDR1 is SGHDN and CDR2 is FVKESK. This CDR3 region has 17 residues. The ends lost 4 bases at V and 4 bases at J; junction bases unmatched: 12. The CDR3: CASSLEGQGAFGNTIYF. The CDR3 DNA sequence: TGTGCCAGCAGCCTGGAGGGGCAGGGGGCTTTCGGAAACACCATATATTTT.

The genes are TRBV6-1 and TRBJ1-5, with 9 bases aligning to TRBD1. V lost 4 bases and J lost 7; bases outside the gene matches: 2. The CDR3 contains 13 residues. Germline V gene lookup returns CDR1 MNHNS and CDR2 SASEGT. The CDR3 sequence: CASSGTGEQPQHF. The CDR3 bases are TGTGCCAGCAGTGGGACAGGGGAGCAGCCCCAGCATTTT.

V usage is TRBV28 and J usage is TRBJ2-2; 7 nucleotides match TRBD1. Germline trimming cut 3 bases from V and 1 base from J; bases unmatched to any gene: 14. Germline V CDR1 and CDR2: MDHEN, SYDVKM. The CDR3 runs 19 residues. Written as DNA, the CDR3 is TGTGCCAGCAGTTTCACCAGACAGGGACGAGACCTGAACACCGGGGAGCTGTTTTTT. Its translation is CASSFTRQGRDLNTGELFF.

J is TRBJ1-2 and V is TRBV18; D may be TRBD1 (6 bases). The germline CDR1 and CDR2 sequences are KGHSH and LQKENI. Trimming left V 5 bases short and J 1 base short, with 14 bases between. The CDR3 consists of 15 residues. The CDR3 DNA follows: TGTGCCAGCTCAGACGCAGGGGCAGTTAACTATGGCTACACCTTC. Translating it yields CASSDAGAVNYGYTF.

The gene calls are TRBV7-9 and TRBJ1-6, with TRBD1 matching over 9 bases. The CDR3 contains 15 residues. V lost 3 bases and J lost 7; bases outside the gene matches: 4. Germline V CDR1 and CDR2: SEHNR, FQNEAQ (reference sequence). The CDR3 DNA reads as TGTGCCAGCAGCTTGGGAGACAGGGGGAATTCACCCCTCCACTTT. Protein product: CASSLGDRGNSPLHF.